This T cell receptor (beta chain) was profiled in a study of T cells in Graves' hyperthyroidism and ophthalmopathy. The TCR beta CDR3 regions underwent amplification using RNA transcripts as the source. The TCR CDR3 was amplified in a first-round RT-PCR using the HTBI primer set. TCRdb independently ran MiXCR on the multiplex PCR reads; one entry per CDR3 protein. The repertoire holds under 350,000 distinct CDR3 sequences, with 21% as singletons. Stability of Graves' hyperthyroidism was defined as absent ophthalmopathy progression within 18 months. In patients aged 18 to 65, hyperthyroidism was newly diagnosed, with duration under 2 months. On the basis of clinical symptoms, serum thyroxine and TRAb, thyroid ultrasound and orbital computed tomography, diagnoses were made. Source material for PBMCs was about 11 ml fresh peripheral blood. Sequencing was performed on blood. This TCR derives from a woman in her forties or fifties with Graves' hyperthyroidism.

The CDR3 nucleotides read TGTGCCAGCAGTCGGAGGCACGAGCAGTTCTTC. Residues: CASSRRHEQFF. This chain connects TRBV28 to TRBJ2-1; TRBD2 might be the D (5 bases). V dropped 5 bases and J dropped 10 bases, with 9 bases sitting between them. Germline V gene sequence: CDR1 MDHEN, CDR2 SYDVKM. The CDR3 has 11 amino acids.